Reported below is one T cell receptor beta chain. As handled by the study authors: Researchers report that nucleated cell counts were estimated from reference gene primer amplification. TCRdb keeps only in-frame clones here, not all; method: immunoSEQ multiplex PCR. That table is the source of V, J and clone size, and D and trimming were worked out from the DNA. The repertoire holds over 120,000 clones, with around 90% as singletons. This entry belongs to a study of blood T cell repertoires in COVID-19. Study at large: COVID-19 samples collected from the United States, Italy and Spain covered acute and convalescent phases.

The CDR3 has 21 residues. V gave up 0 bases and J gave up 2 bases, with 28 bases separating them. Germline assignment: CDR1 SGHNT and CDR2 YENEEA. Sequenced sample: peripheral blood. The V call is TRBV11-3, the J call TRBJ2-5; a weak D match, TRBD1 (6 bases). This receptor was identified in a woman in her 50s with acute or convalescent COVID-19. CDR3 sequence (DNA): TGTGCCAGCAGCTTAGAAATGGGACGAAAGGGAGACCGGGACACACAAGAGACCCAGTACTTC. Protein product: CASSLEMGRKGDRDTQETQYF.